The 10 T cell receptor beta chains reported below all come from one sample, sequenced in a study of T cells in Graves' hyperthyroidism and ophthalmopathy (dated by TCRdb to about 2019). Library prep was done by multiplex PCR. TCRdb records Illumina HiSeq 2000 as the sequencer. Amplification of TCR beta CDR3 regions was carried out from RNA transcripts. The TCR CDR3 was subjected to a first round of RT-PCR using the HTBI primer set and the Qiagen OneStep RT-PCR kit. TCRdb reprocessing: public reads trimmed at Q25 with fastp, clones called with MiXCR, in-frame beta chains kept. Every CDR3 protein is listed once, alongside the most common genes and DNA of its rows. The sample contains around 690,000 distinct CDR3 sequences, around 15% of them found a single time. The top ten clonotypes cover less than 20% of the sample. The sample taken for sequencing was blood. The origin of the receptors is a man over 45 with Graves' hyperthyroidism.

The chain combines TRBV24-1 with TRBJ2-7; 8 bases are a match to TRBD2. Germline assignment: CDR1 KGHDR and CDR2 SFDVKD. The V and J ends lost 2 bases and 0 bases, in that order; junction bases with no gene match: 2. The CDR3 covers 15 residues. The CDR3 reads CATSDSGRGSYEQYF. In DNA, the CDR3 is TGTGCCACCAGTGATTCCGGGAGGGGCTCCTACGAGCAGTACTTC.

The sample holds a few counts of this clonotype. The V gene is TRBV6-2 or TRBV6-3, the J gene TRBJ2-1, with D possibly being TRBD1 (6 bases). The CDR3 loop spans 16 amino acids. The V end lost 5 bases, the J end lost 4 bases, and 18 bases lay between the germline ends. In germline, CDR1 is MNHEY, CDR2 SVGEGT. The CDR3 region is CASSPGQNFLYNEQFF. In DNA form, the CDR3 reads TGTGCCAGCAGTCCCGGACAGAACTTTTTATACAATGAGCAGTTCTTC.

There are many counts of this clonotype. This chain links TRBV28 with TRBJ2-7, with unresolved D. This CDR3 has 15 amino acids. In germline, CDR1 is MDHEN, CDR2 SYDVKM. V was pared by 7 bases and J by 4 bases, with 20 bases between. The chain's CDR3 is CASTPRGSSAYEQYF. The DNA for the CDR3 is TGTGCCAGCACCCCTCGAGGATCGTCAGCATACGAGCAGTACTTC.

This chain connects TRBV2 to TRBJ1-2, with D unclear. Germline CDR1 and CDR2: SNHLY and FYNNEI. V dropped 4 bases and J dropped 7 bases, with 19 bases sitting between them. The CDR3 totals 15 residues. CDR3 DNA: TGTGCCAGCAGTGCGATTACTCTATCCGGGCCTGGCTACACCTTC. Its protein product is CASSAITLSGPGYTF.

This clonotype was picked up many times. The chain joins TRBV28 to TRBJ2-5; a weak D match, TRBD2 (6 bases). CDR3 length equals 15 residues. The germline V and J ends were trimmed by 5 bases and 1 base, with 14 bases remaining between them. Germline assignment: CDR1 MDHEN and CDR2 SYDVKM. The CDR3 region is CASSPLQGGQETQYF. CDR3 DNA sequence: TGTGCCAGCAGTCCCCTCCAGGGAGGCCAAGAGACCCAGTACTTC.

This clonotype came up a few times. This chain uses TRBV3-1 with TRBJ2-1; 9 positions agree with TRBD1. The CDR3 is made up of 13 amino acids. V shed 4 bases and J 9 bases; nucleotides not matched to a gene: 4. CDR1 LGHDT and CDR2 YNNKEL come from the germline V gene (reference sequence). The CDR3 DNA reads TGTGCCAGCAGCCGACAGGGGGTAGGTGAGCAGTTCTTC. Translated: CASSRQGVGEQFF.

This clonotype has a handful of counts. This chain uses TRBV27 with TRBJ1-5, with unresolved D. Germline loops: CDR1 MNHEY, CDR2 SMNVEV (reference sequence). Trimming shortened V by 5 bases and J by 7 bases, and 12 bases separated the two germline ends. The CDR3 is 13 residues long. CDR3 nucleotides: TGTGCCAGCAGTGCGGCGCTATGGCAGCCCCAGCATTTT. Translating gives CASSAALWQPQHF.

In its sample, this clonotype was seen many times. The chain couples TRBV2 to TRBJ2-1; 12 nucleotides match TRBD2. The trim removed 11 bases at V and 9 bases at J, leaving 5 bases unmatched. From germline, CDR1 is SNHLY and CDR2 FYNNEI. There are 12 residues in the CDR3. CDR3 nucleotides: TGTGCCGGGACTAGCGGGTTCACTGAGCAGTTCTTC. Its protein is CAGTSGFTEQFF.

This clonotype was counted at least ten times. V and J are TRBV27 and TRBJ2-2; the match to TRBD1 covers 12 bases. The CDR3 consists of 17 residues. Germline V gene lookup returns CDR1 MNHEY and CDR2 SMNVEV (reference sequence). With V trimmed by 6 bases and J by 7 bases, 12 bases remained unmatched. Written as DNA, the CDR3 is TGTGCCAGCAGACTTAAACCGGGACAGGGGGCGGTCGGGGAGCTGTTTTTT. Amino acid sequence: CASRLKPGQGAVGELFF.

This clonotype was observed many times. V is TRBV6-5 and J is TRBJ2-7; no firm D call. This CDR3 is 14 amino acids long. The germline V and J ends were trimmed by 0 bases and 1 base, with 7 bases remaining between them. The germline V gene encodes CDR1 MNHEY and CDR2 SVGAGI. The CDR3 region is CASSYSYESYEQYF. DNA for the CDR3: TGTGCCAGCAGTTACTCATACGAGTCCTACGAGCAGTACTTC.